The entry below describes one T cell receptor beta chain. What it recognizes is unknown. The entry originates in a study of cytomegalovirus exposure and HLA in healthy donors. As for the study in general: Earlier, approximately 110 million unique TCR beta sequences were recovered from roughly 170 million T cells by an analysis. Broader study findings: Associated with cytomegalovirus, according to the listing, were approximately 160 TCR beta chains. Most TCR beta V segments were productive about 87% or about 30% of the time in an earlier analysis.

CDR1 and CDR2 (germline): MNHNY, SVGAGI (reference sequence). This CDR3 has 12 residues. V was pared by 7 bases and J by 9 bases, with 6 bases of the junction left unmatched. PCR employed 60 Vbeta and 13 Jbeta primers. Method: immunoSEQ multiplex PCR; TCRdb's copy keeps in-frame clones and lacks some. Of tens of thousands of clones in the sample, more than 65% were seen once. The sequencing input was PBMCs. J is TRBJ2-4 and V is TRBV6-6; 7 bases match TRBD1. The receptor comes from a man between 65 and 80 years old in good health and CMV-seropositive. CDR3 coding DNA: TGTGCCAGCAACAGGGGTCTGGGCATTCAGTACTTC. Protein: CASNRGLGIQYF.